This T cell receptor beta chain was sequenced during a study of T cells in Graves' hyperthyroidism and ophthalmopathy. After removal of 1 base from V and 5 bases from J, the junction contained 6 bases not matched to a gene. Germline CDR1 reads DFQATT; CDR2 reads SNEGSKA (reference sequence). The CDR3 contains 14 residues. General study points: A model of 13 V-J pairs discriminated ophthalmopathy from stable hyperthyroidism. Median prediction lead before ophthalmopathy onset was 5.5 to 7 months with the model.

There were TCR beta CDR3 regions amplified from RNA transcripts. First-round RT-PCR targeting the TCR CDR3 was performed with the HTBI primer set. TCRdb used MiXCR to reprocess the multiplex PCR reads, holding one entry per CDR3 protein. The table includes approximately 420,000 distinct CDR3 sequences, roughly an eighth detected once. Comment on this clonotype: The antigen is undetermined.

This chain joins TRBV20-1 and TRBJ1-2; 8 bases match TRBD1. This TCR was recovered from a woman aged 18-29 years with Graves' hyperthyroidism. The source material was blood. CDR3 protein: CSARVQGAWYGYTF. DNA of the CDR3: TGCAGTGCTAGAGTTCAGGGGGCATGGTATGGCTACACCTTC.